These 21 T cell receptor beta chains originate from one sample sequenced in a study of T cell changes during pregnancy in multiple sclerosis. Clones were read by immunoSEQ multiplex PCR, and TCRdb kept only the in-frame ones, dropping some. The table shows approximately 62,000 clones, with 93% occurring only once. Sequences were derived from CD8+ T cells from peripheral blood mononuclear cells, sampled in the second trimester of pregnancy. These receptor sequences come from a female donor with multiple sclerosis, enrolled in a pregnancy study.

DNA for the CDR3: TGTGCCAGCAGTTACGGCCCGGTGTCCGGAGAGCACAATCAGCCCCAGCATTTT. It is translated as CASSYGPVSGEHNQPQHF. J is TRBJ1-5 and V is TRBV27, with no clear D. Germline CDR1 MNHEY, CDR2 SMNVEV (reference sequence). The CDR3 sequence is 18 residues long. The ends were cut back, 4 bases at V and 3 bases at J, with 22 bases in the middle.

This chain links TRBV27 with TRBJ2-7, with 7 positions matching TRBD1. Trimming cost V 4 bases and J 4 bases; bases outside gene matches: 13. CDR3 length: 16 amino acids. Germline V lookup: CDR1 MNHEY, CDR2 SMNVEV (reference sequence). The CDR3 reads CASSSRTGLGVYEQYF. The CDR3 coding sequence is TGTGCCAGCAGTTCCCGGACAGGTCTCGGAGTTTACGAGCAGTACTTC.

This sequence joins TRBV7-9 and TRBJ2-5, with D maybe TRBD2 (5 bases). Trimming removed 0 bases at V and 3 bases at J, with 5 bases between. CDR1 and CDR2 from the germline V gene are SEHNR and FQNEAQ (reference sequence). The CDR3 consists of 13 residues. The CDR3 region has the DNA TGTGCCAGCAGCTTAGCGCGGGAAGAGACCCAGTACTTC. Translated, it gives CASSLAREETQYF. Full variable domain (remainder filled in from reference TRBV7-9 and TRBJ2-5): DTGVSQNPRHKITKRGQNVTFRCDPISEHNRLYWYRQTLGQGPEFLTYFQNEAQLEKSRLLSDRFSAERPKGSFSTLEIQRTEQGDSAMYLCASSLAREETQYFGPGTRLLVL.

This clone was counted a single time. The chain has TRBV7-6 and TRBJ2-5; 8 bases are shared with TRBD2. Germline V gene data show CDR1 as SGHVS and CDR2 as FNYEAQ. The CDR3 consists of 13 residues. The ends lost 4 bases at V and 4 bases at J; junction bases unmatched: 2. The CDR3 region is CASSSGGTETQYF. DNA for the CDR3: TGTGCCAGCAGCTCGGGGGGGACAGAGACCCAGTACTTC.

Written as DNA, the CDR3 is TGTGCCAGCAGCTTCGGGACAGGTCTGAAAGAGACCCAGTACTTC. Amino acids: CASSFGTGLKETQYF. J is TRBJ2-5 and V is TRBV28, with 8 nucleotides matching TRBD1. Germline CDR1 and CDR2: MDHEN and SYDVKM. The CDR3 is 15 amino acids. Germline trimming cut 6 bases from V and 3 bases from J; bases unmatched to any gene: 9.

This clone occurred a few times. The chain recombines TRBV19 with TRBJ2-2, with TRBD1 as a possible D gene (6 bases). This CDR3 has 13 amino acids. Trimming stripped 7 bases from V and 5 bases from J, with 11 bases between. CDR1 and CDR2 (germline): LNHDA, SQIVND (reference sequence). DNA of the CDR3: TGTGCCAGTATCAGGGGTTGGACCGGGGAGCTGTTTTTT. It is translated as CASIRGWTGELFF. Combining the CDR3 with reference TRBV19 and TRBJ2-2 gives the whole variable domain DGGITQSPKYLFRKEGQNVTLSCEQNLNHDAMYWYRQDPGQGLRLIYYSQIVNDFQKGDIAEGYSVSREKKESFPLTVTSAQKNPTAFYLCASIRGWTGELFFGEGSRLTVL.

This sequence joins TRBV4-3 and TRBJ1-6; unclear D gene. This CDR3 is 14 amino acids long. Germline CDR1 is LGHNA and CDR2 is YSLEER. V was trimmed by 0 bases and J by 6 bases, leaving 6 bases between them. This chain's CDR3 is CASSQEGTNSPLHF. CDR3 DNA: TGCGCCAGCAGCCAAGAGGGCACTAATTCACCCCTCCACTTT.

V gene TRBV9 combines with J gene TRBJ2-3, with 12 bases that match TRBD2. CDR3 length: 15 residues. Germline-derived CDR1 and CDR2 are SGDLS and YYNGEE. V gave up 4 bases and J gave up 6 bases; unmatched junction bases: 6. CDR3 nucleotide sequence: TGTGCCAGCAGCCCCCTAGCGGGAGGGCCGGATACGCAGTATTTT. It codes for CASSPLAGGPDTQYF.

The V call is TRBV27, the J call TRBJ1-5, with TRBD1 identical over 8 bases. The ends lost 4 bases at V and 7 bases at J; junction bases unmatched: 9. There are 15 residues in the CDR3. Germline loops: CDR1 MNHEY, CDR2 SMNVEV (reference sequence). The CDR3 coding sequence is TGTGCCAGCAGTTCCCTCGGGGACAGGATACAGCCCCAGCATTTT. Protein product: CASSSLGDRIQPQHF.

V and J are TRBV29-1 and TRBJ2-1, with D perhaps matching TRBD1 (6 bases). V lost 3 bases and J 0 bases, leaving 6 bases between the germline ends. Germline V gene lookup returns CDR1 SQVTM and CDR2 ANQGSEA. The CDR3 extends over 13 amino acids. The CDR3 region is CSVEDSSYNEQFF. The CDR3 region has the DNA TGCAGCGTTGAGGACAGCTCCTACAATGAGCAGTTCTTC.

The rearrangement joins TRBV7-3 to TRBJ1-1; the D gene is possibly TRBD1 (5 bases). V gave up 6 bases and J gave up 3 bases, with 11 bases separating them. This CDR3 comprises 13 residues. Per the germline V gene, CDR1 is SGHTA and CDR2 is FQGTGA. This CDR3 is CASREEGDTEAFF. CDR3 nucleotide sequence: TGTGCCAGCAGGGAAGAAGGGGACACTGAAGCTTTCTTT.

The chain joins TRBV9 to TRBJ2-5, with a weak D call TRBD1 (6 bases). Trimming removed 0 bases from V and 1 base from J, with 7 bases in between. The germline V gene has CDR1 SGDLS and CDR2 YYNGEE. The CDR3 runs to 14 residues. The CDR3 loop is CASSVGGGQETQYF. The CDR3 region has the DNA TGTGCCAGCAGCGTAGGAGGGGGCCAAGAGACCCAGTACTTC.

V usage is TRBV27 and J usage is TRBJ2-3; D is uncertain. The CDR3 extends over 13 amino acids. CDR1 is MNHEY and CDR2 is SMNVEV in the germline V gene (reference sequence). The V end lost 1 base, the J end lost 5 bases, and 7 bases lay between the germline ends. Written as DNA, the CDR3 is TGTGCCAGCAGTTTATTTCCGAGAGATACGCAGTATTTT. It translates to CASSLFPRDTQYF.

The count of this clone is one. The chain employs TRBV5-6 and TRBJ1-4, with 10 bases aligning to TRBD1. V lost 3 bases and J lost 1; bases outside the gene matches: 6. Germline V gene sequence: CDR1 SGHDT, CDR2 YYEEEE. This CDR3 contains 17 residues. In nucleotides, the CDR3 is TGTGCCAGCAGCTCATTAGACAGGGGGCGAACTAATGAAAAACTGTTTTTT. It translates to CASSSLDRGRTNEKLFF.

J is TRBJ2-5 and V is TRBV5-4, with D maybe TRBD2 (5 bases). CDR1 and CDR2 from the germline V gene are SGHNT and YYREEE (reference sequence). Trimming pared 0 bases from V and 4 bases from J, leaving 19 bases between. The CDR3 contains 17 residues. CDR3 loop: CASSLEGSGPTSETQYF. DNA for the CDR3: TGTGCCAGCAGCTTGGAAGGAAGCGGTCCCACCTCAGAGACCCAGTACTTC.

This rearrangement joins TRBV19 to TRBJ1-2; D is undetermined. V shed 3 bases and J shed 3 bases, with 11 bases lying between them. This CDR3 has 14 residues. Germline V gene data show CDR1 as LNHDA and CDR2 as SQIVND (reference sequence). CDR3 sequence reads: CASSIHKRDYGYTF. The CDR3 nucleotides are TGTGCCAGTAGTATCCATAAGCGCGACTATGGCTACACCTTC.

J is TRBJ2-7 and V is TRBV6-5; D might be TRBD2 (5 bases). V was shortened by 0 bases and J by 7 bases, with 16 bases between the two germline ends. Germline V gene lookup returns CDR1 MNHEY and CDR2 SVGAGI. This CDR3 has 15 residues. CDR3 nucleotide sequence: TGTGCCAGCAGTTACTCGGCCAGAGGGTTGGGGGAGCAGTACTTC. Protein: CASSYSARGLGEQYF.

The chain links TRBV19 to TRBJ1-1; a possible D gene is TRBD1 (5 bases). The CDR3 spans 14 residues. Germline CDR1 LNHDA, CDR2 SQIVND (reference sequence). Trimming removed 6 bases at V and 2 bases at J, with 13 bases between. This CDR3 reads CASRETDANTEAFF. CDR3 DNA: TGTGCCAGTAGGGAGACAGACGCCAACACTGAAGCTTTCTTT.

V gene TRBV30 combines with J gene TRBJ2-7; 10 nucleotides line up with TRBD1. Trimming at V came to 8 bases and at J to 6 bases, leaving 10 bases not matched to a gene. This CDR3 spans 13 amino acids. CDR1 and CDR2 (germline): GTSNPN, SVGIG (reference sequence). CDR3 loop: CARKGTGDREQYF. The CDR3 DNA reads as TGTGCCCGGAAAGGGACAGGGGATCGCGAGCAGTACTTC.

This chain uses TRBV6-6 with TRBJ1-2; the D gene is possibly TRBD1 (5 bases). The CDR3 sequence is 15 residues long. Germline assignment: CDR1 MNHNY and CDR2 SVGAGI (reference sequence). Trimming pared 8 bases from V and 0 bases from J, leaving 16 bases between. The chain's CDR3 is CASAWSGDANYGYTF. The CDR3 nucleotides are TGTGCCAGCGCCTGGTCGGGGGACGCTAACTATGGCTACACCTTC.

CDR3 in amino acids: CASSQLTGDYGYTF. Here the CDR3 DNA reads TGCGCCAGCAGCCAACTGACAGGGGACTATGGCTACACCTTC. This chain joins TRBV4-3 and TRBJ1-2; 8 bases match TRBD1. Unmatched junction bases numbered 2, after V lost 2 bases and J lost 3 bases. Germline lookup yields CDR1 LGHNA and CDR2 YSLEER. This CDR3 has 14 amino acids.